This TCR beta chain was sequenced during a study of memory CD4+ T cells and cytomegalovirus serostatus. Study overall: Of the healthy Belgian adults, 9 were CMV seropositive and 20 to 30 seronegative. Overall study results and limits: A US-trained random forest predicted CMV serostatus with median AUC approximately 0.9. CD4+ memory repertoires contained 67 of 164 reported CMV TCRbeta sequences.

The sort gate was single viable CD3+CD4+CD8-CD45RO+ cells for memory CD4+ T cells. Profiled with immunoSEQ multiplex PCR; TCRdb holds only in-frame clones, not every one. The data contain some 95,000 clones, 75% to 85% of them singletons. As regards this clone: Its antigen is still unknown.

The germline V gene has CDR1 SGHRS and CDR2 YFSETQ. CDR3 size: 12 residues. The V and J ends lost 0 bases and 16 bases, in that order; junction bases with no gene match: 7. The chain has TRBV5-1 and TRBJ2-1; 7 positions match TRBD2. Sequenced input: memory CD4+ T cells from blood. This receptor was obtained from an adult in good health and CMV-seropositive. CDR3 in amino acids: CASSLDRGSFFF. DNA of the CDR3: TGCGCCAGCAGCTTGGACCGCGGGAGCTTTTTCTTC.